This T cell receptor (beta chain) was recorded in a study of T cells and Merkel cell carcinoma outcomes. Study conclusions and caveats: Reportedly, T-cell repertoire with density predicts Merkel cell carcinoma outcomes.

Germline V gene sequence: CDR1 LNHDA, CDR2 SQIVND (reference sequence). The V end lost 5 bases, the J end lost 5 bases, and 15 bases lay between the germline ends. The CDR3 sequence is 14 residues long. Notes on this clone: As yet, its antigen is unknown.

Produced via immunoSEQ multiplex PCR; TCRdb's table is partial and in-frame only. Of roughly 13,000 clones in the sample, more than 90% are singletons; the top ten hold 2% to 2.5%. The chain carries TRBV19 and TRBJ1-2, with no clear D. Sample: tumor tissue from Merkel cell carcinoma. This receptor was taken from a human donor with Merkel cell carcinoma. The CDR3 loop is CASSASRPPYGYTF. CDR3 coding DNA: TGTGCCAGTAGTGCCTCGAGGCCGCCTTATGGCTACACCTTC.